This TCR beta chain is from a study of PD-L1 blockade in urothelial cancer. Study at large: When blood samples were assessed, the median T cell count was 141,255.

Germline lookup yields CDR1 SGHRS and CDR2 YFSETQ. V was clipped by 4 bases and J by 7 bases, with 21 bases between them. The CDR3 runs to 16 residues. Clones were sequenced by immunoSEQ multiplex PCR, and TCRdb holds only the in-frame ones, with some missing. This sample carries 45,000 or so clones, 88% of them seen once, and the ten largest clones take 3.9%. Samples were collected from each patient before treatment and during treatment. Each patient gave between 1 and 8 of them in total. The receptor was derived from a man older than 75 with urothelial cancer. The genes are TRBV5-1 and TRBJ2-1, with D maybe TRBD2 (5 bases). The sequencing here drew on PBMCs, taken around atezolizumab (anti-PD-L1) treatment. Written as DNA, the CDR3 is TGCGCCAGCAGCATCATGGACGGTGTGAGAGGGAATGAGCAGTTCTTC. The encoded protein is CASSIMDGVRGNEQFF.